The next 21 T cell receptor beta chains were all read from a single sample in a study of Tregs in tolerant kidney transplant recipients. Some clones are missing from TCRdb's copy, which holds only in-frame ones; the method was immunoSEQ multiplex PCR. The sample carries 120,000 or so clones, approximately 90% recorded once. The sequenced sample consisted of CD4+ T cells from blood. The source is a human donor in good health.

V usage is TRBV6-5 and J usage is TRBJ1-3; no firm D call. This CDR3 spans 13 amino acids. The V end lost 0 bases, the J end lost 9 bases, and 9 bases lay between the germline ends. Per the germline V gene, CDR1 is MNHEY and CDR2 is SVGAGI. CDR3 nucleotides: TGTGCCAGCAGTTACTCGAGCGGAGGCACCATATATTTT. Translating gives CASSYSSGGTIYF.

This chain joins TRBV10-3 and TRBJ1-3, with a weak D call TRBD1 (6 bases). Trimming pared 8 bases from V and 0 bases from J, leaving 11 bases between. The length of the CDR3 is 14 residues. Germline V gives CDR1 ENHRY, CDR2 SYGVKD. The CDR3 region has the DNA TGTGCCATCCGGGACACCGTCTCTGGAAACACCATATATTTT. Residues: CAIRDTVSGNTIYF.

This chain uses TRBV5-6 with TRBJ2-5, with 11 bases identical to TRBD1. In germline, CDR1 is SGHDT, CDR2 YYEEEE. The CDR3 has 14 residues. The V and J ends lost 3 bases and 5 bases, in that order; junction bases with no gene match: 3. The CDR3 spells CASSSGTGGETQYF. CDR3 nucleotide sequence: TGTGCCAGCAGCTCCGGGACAGGGGGTGAGACCCAGTACTTC.

This rearrangement joins TRBV7-2 to TRBJ1-4; D is unresolved. This CDR3 spans 14 amino acids. The V end lost 1 base, the J end lost 3 bases, and 6 bases lay between the germline ends. CDR1 is SGHTA and CDR2 is FQGNSA in the germline V gene. Here the CDR3 reads CASSLGWSNEKLFF. CDR3 DNA sequence: TGTGCCAGCAGCTTAGGGTGGTCTAATGAAAAACTGTTTTTT.

This clone was counted a few times. The CDR3 nucleotides are TGTGCCAGCAGCTTCGGGACAGCGACGGGGACTTTCTTT. Translating it yields CASSFGTATGTFF. The gene calls are TRBV7-2 and TRBJ1-1, with TRBD1 identical over 7 bases. The CDR3 covers 13 residues. Germline values: CDR1 SGHTA, CDR2 FQGNSA. With V trimmed by 3 bases and J by 12 bases, 10 bases remained unmatched.

The chain combines TRBV18 with TRBJ2-5; the match to TRBD2 covers 8 bases. Germline loops: CDR1 KGHSH, CDR2 LQKENI. The junction had 14 bases not matched to a gene; V was cut back by 0 bases and J by 14 bases. The CDR3 runs 15 residues. CDR3 residues: CASSPPLAGAARFYF. The DNA for the CDR3 is TGTGCCAGCTCACCACCGCTAGCGGGTGCGGCCCGGTTCTACTTC.

As regards this clone: This specimen includes other DNA sequences encoding the same CDR3. The J gene is TRBJ2-7, the V gene TRBV7-8, with D possibly TRBD2 on 6 matching bases. The CDR3 spans 17 residues. Looked up from germline, CDR1 is SGHVS and CDR2 is FQNEAQ. With 1 base removed from V and 2 bases from J, the gap between germline ends came to 18 bases. CDR3 sequence: CASSLGGRTGGTYEQYF. CDR3 coding DNA: TGTGCCAGCAGCTTAGGAGGGAGGACGGGTGGAACCTACGAGCAGTACTTC.

This clone occurred once. This chain links TRBV5-1 with TRBJ2-5; TRBD1 agrees at 7 bases. Trimming removed 4 bases from V and 4 bases from J; junction bases left unmatched: 13. CDR1 is SGHRS, CDR2 YFSETQ, per germline. This CDR3 is built from 16 residues. CDR3 sequence: CASSPTGTARGETQYF. The CDR3 nucleotides read TGCGCCAGCAGCCCTACAGGGACAGCCCGCGGAGAGACCCAGTACTTC.

A single count supports this clone. The chain is built from TRBV27 and TRBJ2-2, with 11 bases lining up with TRBD2. The germline gives CDR1 MNHEY, CDR2 SMNVEV (reference sequence). V was clipped by 3 bases and J by 0 bases; unmatched bases: 3. The CDR3 spans 17 residues. This CDR3 is CASSFLAGGPNTGELFF. For the CDR3, the DNA is TGTGCCAGCAGTTTCCTAGCGGGGGGCCCGAACACCGGGGAGCTGTTTTTT.

The CDR3: CASSLSYFSGNTIYF. DNA for the CDR3: TGTGCCAGCAGTTTGAGTTACTTCTCTGGAAACACCATATATTTT. V usage is TRBV6-1 and J usage is TRBJ1-3; unclear D gene. The CDR3 totals 15 residues. Germline V gene lookup returns CDR1 MNHNS and CDR2 SASEGT. The V end lost 5 bases, the J end lost 0 bases, and 11 bases lay between the germline ends.

Here the CDR3 DNA reads TGTGCCAGCAGCGTATTCGGACAGGGATCCACCGGGGAGCTGTTTTTT. It specifies CASSVFGQGSTGELFF. The chain recombines TRBV9 with TRBJ2-2; 8 bases are a match to TRBD1. After removal of 1 base from V and 4 bases from J, the junction contained 6 bases not matched to a gene. CDR1 SGDLS and CDR2 YYNGEE come from the germline V gene. The CDR3 is 16 residues long.

The chain employs TRBV28 and TRBJ1-1; maybe TRBD1 (6 bases). CDR3 length equals 16 residues. Germline V gives CDR1 MDHEN, CDR2 SYDVKM. Trimming removed 6 bases at V and 1 base at J, with 18 bases between. In DNA, the CDR3 is TGTGCCAGCAGGTCTCAGGGGCAGGCGGGGAACACTGAAGCTTTCTTT. This translates into CASRSQGQAGNTEAFF.

The chain couples TRBV6-1 to TRBJ1-1; D gene uncertain. Between the trimmed V and J ends, which lost 3 bases and 5 bases, there was a span of 7 bases. The CDR3 is made up of 12 amino acids. In germline, CDR1 is MNHNS, CDR2 SASEGT. The CDR3 region is CASSDEGTEAFF. The DNA of the CDR3 is TGTGCCAGCAGTGACGAGGGAACTGAAGCTTTCTTT.

The V gene is TRBV11-2, the J gene TRBJ2-7; 10 bases map to TRBD2. CDR3 length equals 18 residues. Trimming at V came to 2 bases and at J to 0 bases, leaving 10 bases not matched to a gene. Germline-derived CDR1 and CDR2 are SGHAT and FQNNGV. The CDR3 coding sequence is TGTGCCAGCAGCTTAAGGGCTGGACTAGCGGCCAACTCCTACGAGCAGTACTTC. Encoded protein: CASSLRAGLAANSYEQYF.

Written as DNA, the CDR3 is TGTGCCTGGAGTGGCGGGGTCTATCAGCCCCAGCATTTT. This encodes CAWSGGVYQPQHF. The chain uses TRBV30 and TRBJ1-5; D remains unclear. The germline gives CDR1 GTSNPN, CDR2 SVGIG (reference sequence). V was cut by 1 base and J by 5 bases, with 9 bases left in between. The CDR3 runs to 13 residues.

V is TRBV6-6 and J is TRBJ2-7; weak D call: TRBD2 (6 bases). V was trimmed by 5 bases and J by 8 bases, leaving 19 bases between them. The CDR3 extends over 14 amino acids. Germline CDR1 is MNHNY and CDR2 is SVGAGI (reference sequence). This chain's CDR3 is CASSPPGSPNQQYF. In DNA form, the CDR3 reads TGTGCCAGCAGTCCCCCCGGGAGCCCAAACCAGCAGTACTTC.

V usage is TRBV7-9 and J usage is TRBJ1-5; D ambiguous. The CDR3 is 15 residues long. V lost 5 bases and J 1 base, leaving 12 bases between the germline ends. The germline gives CDR1 SEHNR, CDR2 FQNEAQ (reference sequence). The CDR3 DNA reads TGTGCCAGCAGCCTTTACGGGGTGAGCAATCAGCCCCAGCATTTT. Its protein product is CASSLYGVSNQPQHF.

This rearrangement joins TRBV6-4 to TRBJ2-3; D ambiguous. V was clipped by 2 bases and J by 1 base, with 4 bases between them. Germline CDR1 and CDR2: MRHNA and SNTAGT. There are 13 residues in the CDR3. The CDR3: CASSDRGTDTQYF. The CDR3 nucleotides read TGTGCCAGCAGTGACAGGGGCACAGATACGCAGTATTTT.

CDR3 sequence (DNA): TGTGCCAGCAGCTTAGACGATTATCGCACAGATACGCAGTATTTT. Its protein is CASSLDDYRTDTQYF. This chain links TRBV7-2 with TRBJ2-3; D call uncertain. Trimming took off 1 base at V and 1 base at J, with 9 bases between the two ends. Germline-derived CDR1 and CDR2 are SGHTA and FQGNSA. The CDR3 covers 15 residues.

Details on this clone: Mismatch with germline at one junction end may stem from a read error. The chain combines TRBV5-1 with TRBJ2-7; no clear D. This CDR3 region has 13 residues. The germline V gene encodes CDR1 SGHRS and CDR2 YFSETQ. CDR3: CASSLGPKYEQYF. The CDR3 nucleotides read TGTGCCAGCAGTCTCGGGCCAAAATACGAGCAGTACTTC.

The chain combines TRBV6-5 with TRBJ2-5; 7 nucleotides match TRBD1. Trimming took 5 bases from V and 7 from J; bases not matched to a gene: 10. CDR1 is MNHEY, CDR2 SVGAGI, per germline. CDR3 length: 14 residues. The CDR3 loop is CASSIDRAEGTQYF. DNA of the CDR3: TGTGCCAGCAGTATAGACAGGGCCGAAGGGACCCAGTACTTC.